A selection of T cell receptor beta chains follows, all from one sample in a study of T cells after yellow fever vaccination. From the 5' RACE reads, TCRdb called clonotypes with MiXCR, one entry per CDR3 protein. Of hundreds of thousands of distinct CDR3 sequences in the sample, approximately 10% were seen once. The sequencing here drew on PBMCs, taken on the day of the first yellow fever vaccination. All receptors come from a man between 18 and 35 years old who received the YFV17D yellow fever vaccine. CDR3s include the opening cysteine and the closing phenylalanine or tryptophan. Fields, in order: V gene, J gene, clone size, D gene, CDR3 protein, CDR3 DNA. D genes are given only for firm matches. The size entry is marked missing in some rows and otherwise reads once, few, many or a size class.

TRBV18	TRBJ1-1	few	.	CASSPPVGRRIGTEAFF	TGTGCCAGCTCACCACCGGTTGGAAGGCGCATCGGCACTGAAGCTTTCTTT
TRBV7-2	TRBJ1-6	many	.	CASSFQGNSPLHF	TGTGCCAGCAGCTTCCAGGGGAATTCACCCCTCCACTTT
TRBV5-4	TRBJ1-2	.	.	CASSLVADLVGYTF	TGTGCCAGCAGCTTGGTCGCCGACCTCGTGGGCTACACCTTC
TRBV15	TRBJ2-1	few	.	CATSGGGRDGSLVQQFF	TGTGCCACCAGCGGGGGGGGGCGGGATGGTTCTTTAGTCCAGCAGTTCTTC
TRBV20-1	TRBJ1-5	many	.	CSASHTGASNQPQHF	TGCAGTGCTAGCCATACCGGGGCTAGCAATCAGCCCCAGCATTTT
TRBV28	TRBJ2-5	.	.	CASSPLAREETQYF	TGTGCCAGCAGTCCCTTGGCTAGAGAAGAGACCCAGTACTTC
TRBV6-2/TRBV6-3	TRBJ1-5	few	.	CASSYYGAGQPQHF	TGTGCCAGCAGTTACTACGGGGCCGGTCAGCCCCAGCATTTT
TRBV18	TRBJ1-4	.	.	CASSPQGDEKLFF	TGTGCCAGCTCACCCCAGGGAGATGAAAAACTGTTTTTT
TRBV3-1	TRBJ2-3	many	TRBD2	CASSQGRGTTSGGAADTQYF	TGTGCCAGCAGCCAGGGTCGAGGGACTACTAGCGGGGGGGCCGCAGATACGCAGTATTTT
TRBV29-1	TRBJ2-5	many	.	CSVEDSEETQYF	TGCAGCGTTGAAGACTCGGAAGAGACCCAGTACTTC
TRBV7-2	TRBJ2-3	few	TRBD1	CASSFSAGGTDTQYF	TGTGCCAGCAGCTTCTCCGCAGGGGGAACAGATACGCAGTATTTT
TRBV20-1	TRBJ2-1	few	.	CSASVSLVSDEQFF	TGCAGTGCTAGTGTAAGTCTAGTCAGCGATGAGCAGTTCTTC
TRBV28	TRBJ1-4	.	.	CASTPGFLGYEKLFF	TGTGCCAGCACCCCGGGATTTCTTGGGTATGAAAAACTGTTTTTT
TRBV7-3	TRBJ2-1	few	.	CASSSGTGITEQFF	TGTGCCAGCAGCTCCGGGACTGGTATCACTGAGCAGTTCTTC
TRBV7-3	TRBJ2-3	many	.	CASSPGDGITDTQYF	TGTGCCAGCAGCCCTGGGGACGGCATCACAGATACGCAGTATTTT
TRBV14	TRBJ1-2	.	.	CASSQVLGKGGYGYTF	TGTGCCAGCAGCCAAGTTTTGGGAAAAGGGGGCTATGGCTACACCTTC
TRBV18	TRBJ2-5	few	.	CASSPGDGGRETQYF	TGTGCCAGCTCACCAGGCGACGGGGGTAGAGAGACCCAGTACTTC
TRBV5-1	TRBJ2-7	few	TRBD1	CASSSGGQGALEQYF	TGCGCCAGCAGCTCAGGGGGACAGGGGGCCCTCGAGCAGTACTTC
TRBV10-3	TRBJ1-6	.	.	CAIRQGSGQTNSPLHF	TGTGCCATCCGACAAGGGTCAGGTCAGACTAATTCACCCCTCCACTTT
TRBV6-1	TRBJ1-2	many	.	CASSELGLDYGYTF	TGTGCCAGCAGTGAATTGGGGCTTGATTATGGCTACACCTTC
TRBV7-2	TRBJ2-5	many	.	CASSSTQTAETQYF	TGTGCCAGCAGCTCGACCCAAACCGCCGAGACCCAGTACTTC
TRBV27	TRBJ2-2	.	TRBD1	CASSFGTGRLFF	TGTGCCAGCAGTTTCGGGACAGGGAGGTTGTTTTTT
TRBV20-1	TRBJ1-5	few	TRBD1	CSAGDRGFNQPQHF	TGCAGTGCTGGGGACAGGGGTTTCAATCAGCCCCAGCATTTT
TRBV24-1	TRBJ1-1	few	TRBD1	CATSDLNRPIHRGRSTEAFF	TGTGCCACCAGTGATTTAAATCGTCCAATCCACAGGGGGCGAAGCACTGAAGCTTTCTTT
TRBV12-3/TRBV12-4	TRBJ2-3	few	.	CASSPGTVTDTQYF	TGTGCCAGCAGCCCCGGGACTGTCACAGATACGCAGTATTTT
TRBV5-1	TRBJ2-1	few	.	CASRQLMGNEQFF	TGCGCCAGCCGACAACTAATGGGCAATGAGCAGTTCTTC
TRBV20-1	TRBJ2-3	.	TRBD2	CSAPRSGGGGYTDTQYF	TGCAGTGCTCCGAGGAGCGGGGGCGGTGGGTACACAGATACGCAGTATTTT
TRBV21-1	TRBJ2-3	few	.	CASSKSEWSLAGFTDTQYF	TGTGCCAGCAGCAAGTCCGAGTGGTCACTAGCGGGATTCACAGATACGCAGTATTTT
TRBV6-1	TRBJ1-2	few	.	CASSTRRGIHGYTF	TGTGCCAGCAGCACACGGAGAGGGATCCATGGCTACACCTTC